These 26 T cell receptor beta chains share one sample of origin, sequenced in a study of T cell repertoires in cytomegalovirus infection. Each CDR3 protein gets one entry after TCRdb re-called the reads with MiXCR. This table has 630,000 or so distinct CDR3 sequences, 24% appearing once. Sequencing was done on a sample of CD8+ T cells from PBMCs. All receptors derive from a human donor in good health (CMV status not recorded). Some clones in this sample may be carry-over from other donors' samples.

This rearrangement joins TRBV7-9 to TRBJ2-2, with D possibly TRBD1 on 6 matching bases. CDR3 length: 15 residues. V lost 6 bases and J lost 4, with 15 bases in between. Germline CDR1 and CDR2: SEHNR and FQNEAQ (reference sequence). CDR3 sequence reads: CASRPTAGATGELFF. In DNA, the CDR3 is TGTGCCAGCAGACCCACGGCAGGGGCCACCGGGGAGCTGTTTTTT.

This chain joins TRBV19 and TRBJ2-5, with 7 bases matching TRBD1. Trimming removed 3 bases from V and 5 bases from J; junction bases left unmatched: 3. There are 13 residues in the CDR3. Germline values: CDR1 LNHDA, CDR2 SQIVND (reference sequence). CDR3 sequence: CASSMRGPETQYF. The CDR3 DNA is TGTGCCAGTAGTATGAGGGGGCCGGAGACCCAGTACTTC.

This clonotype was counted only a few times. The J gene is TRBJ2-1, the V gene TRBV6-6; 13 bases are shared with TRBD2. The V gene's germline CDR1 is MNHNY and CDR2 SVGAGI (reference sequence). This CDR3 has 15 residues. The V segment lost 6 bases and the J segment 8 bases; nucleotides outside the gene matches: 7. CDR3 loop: CASRSTSGGDDEQFF. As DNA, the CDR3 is TGTGCCAGCAGATCTACTAGCGGGGGGGACGATGAGCAGTTCTTC.

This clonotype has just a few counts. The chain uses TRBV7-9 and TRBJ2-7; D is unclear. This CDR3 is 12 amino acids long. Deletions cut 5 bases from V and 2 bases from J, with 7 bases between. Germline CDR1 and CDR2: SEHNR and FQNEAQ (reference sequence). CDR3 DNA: TGTGCCAGCAGCACGGACGCCTACGAGCAGTACTTC. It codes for CASSTDAYEQYF.

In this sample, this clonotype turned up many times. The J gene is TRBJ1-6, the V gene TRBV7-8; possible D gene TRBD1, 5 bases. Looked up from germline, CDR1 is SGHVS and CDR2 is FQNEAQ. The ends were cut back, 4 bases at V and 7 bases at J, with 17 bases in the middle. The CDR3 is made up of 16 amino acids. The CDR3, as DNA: TGTGCCAGCAGCTCCCGACGGGGGACGGGCAATTCACCCCTCCACTTT. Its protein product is CASSSRRGTGNSPLHF. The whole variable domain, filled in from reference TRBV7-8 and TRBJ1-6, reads GAGVSQSPRYKVAKRGQDVALRCDPISGHVSLFWYQQALGQGPEFLTYFQNEAQLDKSGLPSDRFFAERPEGSVSTLKIQRTQQEDSAVYLCASSSRRGTGNSPLHFGNGTRLTVT.

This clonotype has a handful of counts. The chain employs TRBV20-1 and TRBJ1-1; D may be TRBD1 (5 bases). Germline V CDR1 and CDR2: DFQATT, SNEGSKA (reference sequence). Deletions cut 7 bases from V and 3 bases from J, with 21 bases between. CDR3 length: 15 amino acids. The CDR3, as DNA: TGCAGTGTCCTCCCGAGGTCAGGGAGGGACACTGAAGCTTTCTTT. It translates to CSVLPRSGRDTEAFF.

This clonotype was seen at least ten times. DNA of the CDR3: TGTGCCAGCAGCTCTCGTGGACAGGGGGCTTACAATGAGCAGTTCTTC. Its protein product is CASSSRGQGAYNEQFF. This chain uses TRBV7-9 with TRBJ2-1; 11 bases are a match to TRBD1. Germline lookup yields CDR1 SEHNR and CDR2 FQNEAQ (reference sequence). With 4 bases clipped from V and 4 bases from J, the junction kept 6 bases outside the gene matches. This CDR3 spans 16 amino acids.

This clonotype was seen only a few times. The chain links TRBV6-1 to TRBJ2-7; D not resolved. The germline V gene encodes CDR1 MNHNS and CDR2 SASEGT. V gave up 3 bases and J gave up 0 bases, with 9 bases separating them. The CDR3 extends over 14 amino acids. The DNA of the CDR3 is TGTGCCAGCAGTGATTCCCCGGGCTCCTACGAGCAGTACGTC. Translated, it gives CASSDSPGSYEQYV.

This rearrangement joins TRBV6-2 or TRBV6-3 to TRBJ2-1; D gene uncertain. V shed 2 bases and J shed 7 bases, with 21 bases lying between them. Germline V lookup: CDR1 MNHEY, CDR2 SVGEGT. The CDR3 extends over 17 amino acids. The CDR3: CASSYPDEEQWYNEQFF. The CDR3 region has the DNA TGTGCCAGCAGTTACCCAGACGAGGAACAATGGTATAATGAGCAGTTCTTC.

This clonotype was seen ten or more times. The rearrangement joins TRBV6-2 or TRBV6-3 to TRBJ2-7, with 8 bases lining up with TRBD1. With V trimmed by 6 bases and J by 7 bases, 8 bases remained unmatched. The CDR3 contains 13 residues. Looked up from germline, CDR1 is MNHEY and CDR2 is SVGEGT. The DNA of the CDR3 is TGTGCCAGCAGACGGGGGACAGGTCATGAGCAGTACGTC. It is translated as CASRRGTGHEQYV.

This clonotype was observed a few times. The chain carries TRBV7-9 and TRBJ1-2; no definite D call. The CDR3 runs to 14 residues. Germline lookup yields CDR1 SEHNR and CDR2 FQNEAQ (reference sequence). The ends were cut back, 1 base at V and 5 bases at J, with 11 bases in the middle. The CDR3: CASSLGNMMYGYTF. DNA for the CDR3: TGTGCCAGCAGCTTAGGGAACATGATGTATGGCTACACCTTC.

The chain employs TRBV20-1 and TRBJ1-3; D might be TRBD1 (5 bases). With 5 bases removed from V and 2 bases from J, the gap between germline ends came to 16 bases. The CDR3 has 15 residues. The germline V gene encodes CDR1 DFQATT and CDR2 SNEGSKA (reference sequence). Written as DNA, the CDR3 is TGCAGTGCTCGAACTTCAGGGAGTCCTGGAAACACCATATATTTT. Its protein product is CSARTSGSPGNTIYF.

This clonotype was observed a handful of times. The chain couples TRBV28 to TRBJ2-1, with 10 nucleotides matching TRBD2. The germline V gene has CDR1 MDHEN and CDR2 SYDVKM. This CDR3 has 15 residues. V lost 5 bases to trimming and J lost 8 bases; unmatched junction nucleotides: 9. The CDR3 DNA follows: TGTGCCAGCAGTCCTCTAGCGGGGGCGGGATATGAGCAGTTCTTC. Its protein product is CASSPLAGAGYEQFF. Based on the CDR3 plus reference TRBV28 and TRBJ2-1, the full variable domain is DVKVTQSSRYLVKRTGEKVFLECVQDMDHENMFWYRQDPGLGLRLIYFSYDVKMKEKGDIPEGYSVSREKKERFSLILESASTNQTSMYLCASSPLAGAGYEQFFGPGTRLTVL.

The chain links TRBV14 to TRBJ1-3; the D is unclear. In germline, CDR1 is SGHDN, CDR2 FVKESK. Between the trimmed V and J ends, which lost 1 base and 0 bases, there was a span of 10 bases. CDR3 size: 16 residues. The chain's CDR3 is CASSQGEAYSGNTIYF. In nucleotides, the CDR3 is TGTGCCAGCAGCCAAGGAGAAGCTTACTCTGGAAACACCATATATTTT. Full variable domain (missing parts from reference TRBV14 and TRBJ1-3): EAGVTQFPSHSVIEKGQTVTLRCDPISGHDNLYWYRRVMGKEIKFLLHFVKESKQDESGMPNNRFLAERTGGTYSTLKVQPAELEDSGVYFCASSQGEAYSGNTIYFGEGSWLTVV.

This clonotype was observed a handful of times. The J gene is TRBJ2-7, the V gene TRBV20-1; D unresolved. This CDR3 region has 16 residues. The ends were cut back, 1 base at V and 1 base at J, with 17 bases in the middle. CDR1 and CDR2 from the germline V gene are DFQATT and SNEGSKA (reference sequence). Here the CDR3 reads CSARGESWTTSYEQYV. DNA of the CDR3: TGCAGTGCTAGAGGGGAAAGTTGGACGACGTCCTACGAGCAGTACGTC.

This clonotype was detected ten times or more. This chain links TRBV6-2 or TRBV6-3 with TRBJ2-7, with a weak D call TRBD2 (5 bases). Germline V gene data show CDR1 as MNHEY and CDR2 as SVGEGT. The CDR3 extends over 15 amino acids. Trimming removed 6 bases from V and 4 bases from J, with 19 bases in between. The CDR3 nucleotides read TGTGCCAGCAGCTACCTTGGCGAGCGGAGGTACGAGCAGTACGTC. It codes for CASSYLGERRYEQYV.

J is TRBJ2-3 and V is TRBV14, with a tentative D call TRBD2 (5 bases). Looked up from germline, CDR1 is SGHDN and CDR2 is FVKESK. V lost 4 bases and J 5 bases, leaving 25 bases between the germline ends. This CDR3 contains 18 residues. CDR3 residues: CASSPPLGEGLVRDTQYF. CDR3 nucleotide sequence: TGTGCCAGCAGCCCCCCTTTAGGAGAGGGATTAGTGAGAGATACGCAGTATTTT.

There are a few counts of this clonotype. The CDR3 DNA follows: TGCAGCGTTGACGGGCTAGCGGGGGGGCGAGTCTACAATGAGCAGTTCTTC. Protein sequence: CSVDGLAGGRVYNEQFF. The V and J genes are TRBV29-1 and TRBJ2-1, with 12 bases lining up with TRBD2. Looked up from germline, CDR1 is SQVTM and CDR2 is ANQGSEA. J was trimmed by 3 bases and V by 3 bases; bases with no gene match: 9. This CDR3 has 17 amino acids.

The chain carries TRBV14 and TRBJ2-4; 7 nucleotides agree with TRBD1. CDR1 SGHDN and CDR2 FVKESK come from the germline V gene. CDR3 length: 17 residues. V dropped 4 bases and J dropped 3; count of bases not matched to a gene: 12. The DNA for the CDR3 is TGTGCCAGCAGCCCGACCGAGGGCAGGGGGAACAAAAACATTCAGTACTTC. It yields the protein CASSPTEGRGNKNIQYF.

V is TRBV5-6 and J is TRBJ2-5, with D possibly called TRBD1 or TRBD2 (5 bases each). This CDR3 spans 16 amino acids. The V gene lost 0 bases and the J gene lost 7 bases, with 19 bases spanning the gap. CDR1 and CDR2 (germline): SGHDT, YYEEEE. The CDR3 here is CASSLGGGSERGTQYF. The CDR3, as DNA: TGTGCCAGCAGCTTGGGGGGCGGGTCAGAAAGAGGGACCCAGTACTTC.

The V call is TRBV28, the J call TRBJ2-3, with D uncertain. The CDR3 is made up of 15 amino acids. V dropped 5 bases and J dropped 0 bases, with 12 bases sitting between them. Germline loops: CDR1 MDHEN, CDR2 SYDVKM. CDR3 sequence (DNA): TGTGCCAGCAGTCAGGCAGAATCTAGCACAGATACGCAGTATTTT. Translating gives CASSQAESSTDTQYF.

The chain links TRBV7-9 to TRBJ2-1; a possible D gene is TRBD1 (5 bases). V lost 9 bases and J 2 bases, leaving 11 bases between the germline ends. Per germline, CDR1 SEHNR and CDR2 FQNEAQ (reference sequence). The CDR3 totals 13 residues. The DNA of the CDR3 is TGTGCCAGTATGGGGCAGGCCTACAATGAGCAGTTCTTC. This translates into CASMGQAYNEQFF.

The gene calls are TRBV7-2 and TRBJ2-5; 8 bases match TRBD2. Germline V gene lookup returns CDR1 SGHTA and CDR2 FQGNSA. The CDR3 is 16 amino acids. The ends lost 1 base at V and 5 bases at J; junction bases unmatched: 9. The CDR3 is CASSLVVAGGIETQYF. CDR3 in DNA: TGTGCCAGCAGCTTAGTGGTGGCGGGGGGTATCGAGACCCAGTACTTC. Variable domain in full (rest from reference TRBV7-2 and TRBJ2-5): GAGVSQSPSNKVTEKGKDVELRCDPISGHTALYWYRQSLGQGLEFLIYFQGNSAPDKSGLPSDRFSAERTGGSVSTLTIQRTQQEDSAVYLCASSLVVAGGIETQYFGPGTRLLVL.

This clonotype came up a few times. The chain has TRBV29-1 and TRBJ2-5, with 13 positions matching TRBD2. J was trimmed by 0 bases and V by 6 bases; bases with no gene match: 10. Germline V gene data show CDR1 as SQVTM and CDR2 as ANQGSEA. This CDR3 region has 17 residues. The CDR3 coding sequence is TGCAGCGTCCCAACCGGACTAGCGGGGGAGTACCAAGAGACCCAGTACTTC. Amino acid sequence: CSVPTGLAGEYQETQYF.

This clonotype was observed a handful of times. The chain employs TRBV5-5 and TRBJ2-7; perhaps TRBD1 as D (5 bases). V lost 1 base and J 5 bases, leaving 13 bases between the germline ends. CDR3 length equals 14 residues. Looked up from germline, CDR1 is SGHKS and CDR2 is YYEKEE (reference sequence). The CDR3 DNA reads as TGTGCCAGCAGCTTGACAGGAATCCTTGACGAGCAGTACTTC. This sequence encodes CASSLTGILDEQYF. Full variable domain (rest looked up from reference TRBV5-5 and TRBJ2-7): DAGVTQSPTHLIKTRGQQVTLRCSPISGHKSVSWYQQVLGQGPQFIFQYYEKEERGRGNFPDRFSARQFPNYSSELNVNALLLGDSALYLCASSLTGILDEQYFGPGTRLTVT.

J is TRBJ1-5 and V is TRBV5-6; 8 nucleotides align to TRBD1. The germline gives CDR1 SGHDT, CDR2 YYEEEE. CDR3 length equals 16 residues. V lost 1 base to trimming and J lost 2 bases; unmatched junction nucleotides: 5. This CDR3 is CASSLNRGQGNQPQHF. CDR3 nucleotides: TGTGCCAGCAGCTTGAACCGGGGACAGGGCAATCAGCCCCAGCATTTT.